The T cell receptor beta chain under discussion was sequenced for a study of blood T cell repertoires in COVID-19. Study details: Some COVID-19 samples were acute and others convalescent; all came from the United States, Italy and Spain. PBMCs, B-cell-depleted T cells, or T cells provided the cDNA or gDNA that made up the material.

Method: immunoSEQ multiplex PCR; TCRdb's copy keeps in-frame clones and lacks some. The table shows 60,000 to 70,000 clones, with roughly 84% occurring only once. Germline V gives CDR1 SGHTA, CDR2 FQGNSA. The germline V and J ends were trimmed by 7 bases and 1 base, with 18 bases remaining between them. This CDR3 has 16 residues. This chain connects TRBV7-2 to TRBJ2-3; TRBD2 is a possible D gene (5 bases). This clonotype was sampled from a man aged 50-59 years with active COVID-19. Sequences were obtained from peripheral blood. DNA for the CDR3: TGTGCCAGCAACATCAACCTAGCCCTCCGCACAGATACGCAGTATTTT. It codes for CASNINLALRTDTQYF.